This T cell receptor (beta chain) comes out of a study of blood T cell repertoires in COVID-19. The CDR3 contains 14 residues. Looked up from germline, CDR1 is MNHEY and CDR2 is SVGAGI. V trimming: 5 bases; J trimming: 4 bases; junction bases outside the gene matches: 7. Clones were read by immunoSEQ multiplex PCR, and TCRdb kept only the in-frame ones, dropping some. The sample consists of about 200,000 clones, around 82% of them appearing once. The V gene is TRBV6-5, the J gene TRBJ1-1; 7 nucleotides line up with TRBD1. The sample comprised peripheral blood. This sequence was found in a woman in her forties or fifties with acute or convalescent COVID-19. The CDR3: CASSPRQGRTEAFF. The CDR3 DNA follows: TGTGCCAGCAGTCCGCGACAGGGTCGCACTGAAGCTTTCTTT.